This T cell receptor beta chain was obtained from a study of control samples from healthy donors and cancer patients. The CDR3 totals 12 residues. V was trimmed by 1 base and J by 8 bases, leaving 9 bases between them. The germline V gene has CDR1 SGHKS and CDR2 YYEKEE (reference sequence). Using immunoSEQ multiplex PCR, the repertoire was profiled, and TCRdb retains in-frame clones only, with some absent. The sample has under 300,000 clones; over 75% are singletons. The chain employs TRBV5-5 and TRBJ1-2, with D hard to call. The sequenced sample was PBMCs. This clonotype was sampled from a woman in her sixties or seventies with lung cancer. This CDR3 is CASSLIDGGYTF. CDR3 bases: TGTGCCAGCAGCTTGATCGATGGGGGCTACACCTTC.